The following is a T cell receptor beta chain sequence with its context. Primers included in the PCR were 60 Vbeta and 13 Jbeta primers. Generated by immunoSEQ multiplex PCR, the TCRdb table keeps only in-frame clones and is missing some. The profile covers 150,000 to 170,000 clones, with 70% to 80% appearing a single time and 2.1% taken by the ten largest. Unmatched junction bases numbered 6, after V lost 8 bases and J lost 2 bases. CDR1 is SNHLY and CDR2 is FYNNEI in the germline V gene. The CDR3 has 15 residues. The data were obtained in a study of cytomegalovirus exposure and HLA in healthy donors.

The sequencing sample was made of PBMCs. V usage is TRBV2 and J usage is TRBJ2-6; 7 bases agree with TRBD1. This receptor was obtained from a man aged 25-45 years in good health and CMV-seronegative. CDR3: CASGGDRAGANVLTF. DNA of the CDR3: TGTGCCAGCGGGGGAGACAGGGCTGGGGCCAACGTCCTGACTTTC.